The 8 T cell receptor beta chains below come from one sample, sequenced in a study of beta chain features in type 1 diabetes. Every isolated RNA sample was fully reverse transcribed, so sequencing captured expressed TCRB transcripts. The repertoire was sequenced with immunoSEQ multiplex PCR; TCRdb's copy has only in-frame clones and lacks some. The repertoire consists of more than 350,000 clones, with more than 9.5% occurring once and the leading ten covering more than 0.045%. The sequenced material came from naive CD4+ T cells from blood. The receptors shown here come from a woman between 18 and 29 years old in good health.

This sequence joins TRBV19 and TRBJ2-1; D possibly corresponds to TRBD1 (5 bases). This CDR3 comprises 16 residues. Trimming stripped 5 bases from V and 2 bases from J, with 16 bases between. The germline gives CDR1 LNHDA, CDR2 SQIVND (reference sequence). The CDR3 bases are TGTGCCAGTAGTCAGTACAGGATCCTCCCCTACAATGAGCAGTTCTTC. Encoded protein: CASSQYRILPYNEQFF.

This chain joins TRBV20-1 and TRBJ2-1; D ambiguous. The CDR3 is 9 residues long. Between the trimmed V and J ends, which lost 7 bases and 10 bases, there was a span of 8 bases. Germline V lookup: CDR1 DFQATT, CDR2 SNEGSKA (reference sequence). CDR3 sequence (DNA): TGCAGTGTCGGATACGAGCAGTTCTTC. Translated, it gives CSVGYEQFF.

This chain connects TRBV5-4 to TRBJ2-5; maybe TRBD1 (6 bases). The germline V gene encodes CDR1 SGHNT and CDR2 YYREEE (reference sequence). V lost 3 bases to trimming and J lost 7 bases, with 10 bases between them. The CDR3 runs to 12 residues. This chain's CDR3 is CASSSGVGTQYF. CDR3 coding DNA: TGTGCCAGCAGCTCAGGGGTTGGGACCCAGTACTTC.

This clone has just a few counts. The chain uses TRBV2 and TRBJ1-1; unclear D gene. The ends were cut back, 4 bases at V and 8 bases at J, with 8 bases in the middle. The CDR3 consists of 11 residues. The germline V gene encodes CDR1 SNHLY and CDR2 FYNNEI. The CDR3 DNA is TGTGCCAGCAGTGGGTACGGAGAAGCTTTCTTT. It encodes CASSGYGEAFF.

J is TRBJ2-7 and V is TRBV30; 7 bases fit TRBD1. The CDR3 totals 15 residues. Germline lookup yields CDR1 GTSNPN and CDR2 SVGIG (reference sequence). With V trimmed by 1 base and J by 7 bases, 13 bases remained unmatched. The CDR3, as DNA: TGTGCCTGGAGTGGGTCATCGGGACAGACCTTGGAGCAGTACTTC. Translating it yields CAWSGSSGQTLEQYF.

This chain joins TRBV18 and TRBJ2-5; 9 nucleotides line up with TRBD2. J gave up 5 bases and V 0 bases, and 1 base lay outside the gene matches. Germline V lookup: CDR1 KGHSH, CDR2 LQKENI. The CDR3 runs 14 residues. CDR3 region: CASSPPGLAETQYF. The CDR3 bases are TGTGCCAGCTCACCACCCGGACTAGCGGAGACCCAGTACTTC. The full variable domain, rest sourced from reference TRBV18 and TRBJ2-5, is NAGVMQNPRHLVRRRGQEARLRCSPMKGHSHVYWYRQLPEEGLKFMVYLQKENIIDESGMPKERFSAEFPKEGPSILRIQQVVRGDSAAYFCASSPPGLAETQYFGPGTRLLVL.

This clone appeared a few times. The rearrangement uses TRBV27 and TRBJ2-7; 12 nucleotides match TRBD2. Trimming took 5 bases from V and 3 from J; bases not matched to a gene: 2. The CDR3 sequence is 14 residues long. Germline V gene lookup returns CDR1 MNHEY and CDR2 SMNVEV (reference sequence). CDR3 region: CASSILAGGYEQYF. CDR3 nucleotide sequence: TGTGCCAGCAGTATACTAGCGGGAGGCTACGAGCAGTACTTC.

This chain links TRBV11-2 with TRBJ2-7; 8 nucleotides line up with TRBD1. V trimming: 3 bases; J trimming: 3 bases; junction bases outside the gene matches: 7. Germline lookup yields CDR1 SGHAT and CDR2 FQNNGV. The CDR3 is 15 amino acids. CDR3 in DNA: TGTGCCAGCAGCTTTCAGCCAGGGGGCTTCTACGAGCAGTACTTC. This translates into CASSFQPGGFYEQYF. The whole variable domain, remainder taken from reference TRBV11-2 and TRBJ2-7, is EAGVAQSPRYKIIEKRQSVAFWCNPISGHATLYWYQQILGQGPKLLIQFQNNGVVDDSQLPKDRFSAERLKGVDSTLKIQPAKLEDSAVYLCASSFQPGGFYEQYFGPGTRLTVT.